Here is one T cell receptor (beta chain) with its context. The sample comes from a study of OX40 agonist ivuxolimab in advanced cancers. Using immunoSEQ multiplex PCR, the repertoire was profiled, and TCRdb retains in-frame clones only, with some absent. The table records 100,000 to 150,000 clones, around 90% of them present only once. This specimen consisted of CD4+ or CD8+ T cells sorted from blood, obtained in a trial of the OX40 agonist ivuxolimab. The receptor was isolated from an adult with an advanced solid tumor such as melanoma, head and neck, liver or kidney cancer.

CDR3 bases: TGTGCCAGCAGGGTCGGCGGGGGTGGCTACACCTTC. This sequence encodes CASRVGGGGYTF. The chain carries TRBV7-2 and TRBJ1-2; TRBD1 is a possible D gene (5 bases). The V gene lost 6 bases and the J gene lost 7 bases, with 12 bases spanning the gap. Germline CDR1 reads SGHTA; CDR2 reads FQGNSA. The CDR3 covers 12 residues.